This T cell receptor beta chain was sequenced in a study of shared clonotypes between healthy human individuals. Study results and limitations: It was expected that sequencing depth would affect clonotype sharing among donors.

Only in-frame clones appear in the TCRdb table, and some are missing; sequencing was by immunoSEQ multiplex PCR. The sample includes approximately 2,000,000 clones, just over 90% of them seen just once. CD8 cells regarded as naive lacked CD45RO, were positively chosen for CCR7, and omitted terminally differentiated effector memory CD45RA+ cells. Of note for this clone: Its cognate antigen is unknown.

This clonotype was sampled from a man between 18 and 29 years old in good health. Some clones in this sample may be carry-over from other donors' samples. The sequencing input was naive CD8+ T cells from PBMCs.

CDR3 DNA: TGTGCCAGCAGCTTATTAATGACCGGGGAGCTGTTTTTT. This gives the protein CASSLLMTGELFF. The gene calls are TRBV7-3 and TRBJ2-2, with unresolved D. V was pared by 2 bases and J by 5 bases, with 6 bases between. Germline loops: CDR1 SGHTA, CDR2 FQGTGA. This CDR3 has 13 residues. Complete variable domain (other parts from reference TRBV7-3 and TRBJ2-2): GAGVSQTPSNKVTEKGKYVELRCDPISGHTALYWYRQSLGQGPEFLIYFQGTGAADDSGLPNDRFFAVRPEGSVSTLKIQRTERGDSAVYLCASSLLMTGELFFGEGSRLTVL.